The next 2 T cell receptor beta chains were all read from a single sample in a study of CD8 T cells in Susac syndrome. The RNA input was 0.5 to 1 ug, and it was reverse transcribed with random hexamers. One entry per CDR3 protein, called by TCRdb with MiXCR from the immunoSEQ multiplex PCR reads. The data show over 130,000 distinct CDR3 sequences, roughly 94% seen once. The specimen sequenced was CD4+ T cells from PBMCs. Every receptor here comes from a human donor with Susac syndrome.

This clonotype was found once. V and J are TRBV20-1 and TRBJ1-5, with D possibly being TRBD1 (5 bases). The V gene's germline CDR1 is DFQATT and CDR2 SNEGSKA (reference sequence). There are 13 residues in the CDR3. The V end was cut by 1 base, the J end by 6 bases, with 10 bases between. The CDR3 bases are TGCAGTGCTAGAGCGGGGGTGGGTCAGCCCCAGCATTTT. As protein: CSARAGVGQPQHF.

This clonotype was detected once. The CDR3 bases are TGTGCCAGCAGTTCGGGCGGTACCGGGACTTGGGCTTTCTTT. Protein: CASSSGGTGTWAFF. The rearrangement uses TRBV6-2 or TRBV6-3 and TRBJ1-1, with D maybe TRBD1 (5 bases). V was pared by 4 bases and J by 11 bases, with 20 bases between. This CDR3 region has 14 residues. Germline CDR1 and CDR2: MNHEY and SVGEGT.